The rows below give T cell receptor beta chains drawn from one sample of a study of monozygotic twins with cystic fibrosis. Measured with immunoSEQ multiplex PCR; TCRdb has only the in-frame clones, and not every one. The sample has tens of thousands of clones, approximately 96% seen once; the top ten hold about 2.5%. Material: blood. The receptor set was obtained from a girl aged 2 to 10 with cystic fibrosis. Both conserved end residues are part of each CDR3. A D gene is named only where the DNA matches it firmly. Part of the rows lack a size; the others show once, few, many or a class for expanded clones.

>-|TRBJ2-3|TRBV19|-
CASGPSSQYF
TGTGCCAGTGGCCCTTCTTCGCAGTATTTT
>-|TRBJ1-1|TRBV19|TRBD1
CASSIGRGVNTEAFF
TGTGCCAGTAGTATCGGCAGGGGGGTGAACACTGAAGCTTTCTTT
>-|TRBJ1-3|TRBV29-1|-
CSVTEGSSGNTIYF
TGCAGCGTCACAGAGGGTAGCTCTGGAAACACCATATATTTT
>-|TRBJ1-1|TRBV19|-
CASSTLDANTEAFF
TGTGCCAGTAGTACTCTAGATGCGAACACTGAAGCTTTCTTT
>-|TRBJ1-2|TRBV19|TRBD1
CASTSMGGQGGYGYTF
TGTGCCAGTACCTCGATGGGGGGACAGGGCGGCTATGGCTACACCTTC
>-|TRBJ2-7|TRBV4-1|TRBD2
CASSQDLAGMVYEQYF
TGCGCCAGCAGCCAAGATTTAGCGGGGATGGTCTACGAGCAGTACTTC
>once|TRBJ2-7|TRBV4-2|TRBD2
CASSPGGRERAYEQYF
TGTGCCAGCAGCCCAGGTGGGCGGGAGCGCGCCTACGAGCAGTACTTC
>-|TRBJ1-1|TRBV7-2|-
CASTPLEEPTEAFF
TGTGCCAGCACCCCCCTGGAGGAACCTACTGAAGCTTTCTTT
>once|TRBJ2-1|TRBV25-1|-
CASSEYSGYSEQFF
TGTGCCAGCAGTGAATATTCAGGGTACAGTGAGCAGTTCTTC
>-|TRBJ2-7|TRBV6-6|-
CASSFSSGGGYEQYF
TGTGCCAGCAGTTTTTCGAGCGGAGGGGGGTACGAGCAGTACTTC
>-|TRBJ2-5|TRBV5-5|-
CASAGPSQETQYF
TGTGCCAGCGCGGGCCCCTCCCAAGAGACCCAGTACTTC
>-|TRBJ2-7|TRBV6-6|-
CASRAAYEQYF
TGTGCCAGCCGAGCGGCCTACGAGCAGTACTTC
>-|TRBJ2-3|TRBV15|-
CATSRGGGSGRENTQYF
TGTGCCACCAGCAGAGGAGGGGGATCAGGGAGGGAGAATACGCAGTATTTT
>once|TRBJ2-1|TRBV7-9|-
CASSSPDAHEQFF
TGTGCCAGCAGCTCACCCGACGCACATGAGCAGTTCTTC
>-|TRBJ2-5|TRBV2|-
CASRKIYREIGKETQYF
TGTGCCAGCAGGAAGATCTATCGGGAGATCGGCAAAGAGACCCAGTACTTC
>-|TRBJ2-5|TRBV5-4|TRBD2
CASSLDMGAGEVVTQYF
TGTGCCAGCAGCTTGGATATGGGAGCGGGAGAGGTTGTGACCCAGTACTTC
>once|TRBJ2-1|TRBV2|-
CASSLKSEQFF
TGTGCCAGCAGTCTTAAGTCGGAGCAGTTCTTC
>-|TRBJ2-7|TRBV11-3|-
CASSFDGQSYEQYF
TGTGCCAGCAGCTTCGACGGGCAGTCCTACGAGCAGTACTTC
>-|TRBJ1-5|TRBV23-1|-
CASNVSQIPHSNQPQHF
TGCGCCAGCAACGTATCTCAAATACCTCATAGCAATCAGCCCCAGCATTTT
>-|TRBJ2-7|TRBV27|TRBD1
CASSLSGTGITYEQYF
TGTGCCAGCAGTTTATCAGGGACAGGCATCACCTACGAGCAGTACTTC
>-|TRBJ2-1|TRBV9|TRBD2
CASSPSGGNNEQFF
TGTGCCAGCAGCCCGTCGGGAGGGAACAATGAGCAGTTCTTC
>once|TRBJ2-3|TRBV10-1|-
CASSEDRPADTQYF
TGCGCCAGCAGTGAGGACAGGCCCGCAGATACGCAGTATTTT
>-|TRBJ1-5|TRBV6-6|-
CASSYANQPQHF
TGTGCCAGCAGTTACGCAAATCAGCCCCAGCATTTT
>-|TRBJ2-3|TRBV9|TRBD2
CASSPRAGGSADTQYF
TGTGCCAGCAGCCCCAGGGCGGGAGGGAGTGCAGATACGCAGTATTTT
>-|TRBJ2-2|TRBV7-9|TRBD2
CASSPGLAGVGELFF
TGTGCCAGCAGCCCTGGACTAGCGGGAGTTGGGGAGCTGTTTTTT
>-|TRBJ1-1|TRBV9|TRBD1
CASSPGGGGTEAFF
TGTGCCAGCAGCCCAGGGGGGGGCGGCACTGAAGCTTTCTTT
>once|TRBJ2-6|TRBV5-4|-
CASSPNLWFTGANVLTF
TGTGCCAGCAGCCCCAATTTGTGGTTCACTGGGGCCAACGTCCTGACTTTC
>-|TRBJ1-5|TRBV2|-
CASSEIWGNNQPQHF
TGTGCCAGCAGTGAAATTTGGGGTAACAATCAGCCCCAGCATTTT
>-|TRBJ2-5|TRBV6-1|-
CASSDYGETQYF
TGTGCCAGCAGTGATTACGGAGAGACCCAGTACTTC
>once|TRBJ1-2|TRBV19|-
CASSIGGNYGYTF
TGTGCCAGTAGTATCGGAGGTAACTATGGCTACACCTTC
>-|TRBJ2-1|TRBV6-1|-
CASSERRLVSEQFF
TGTGCCAGCAGTGAGAGGAGACTAGTAAGTGAGCAGTTCTTC